A selection of T cell receptor beta chains follows, all from one sample in a study of T cell repertoires in cytomegalovirus infection. A single record per CDR3 protein comes from TCRdb applying MiXCR to the reads. The table includes under 200,000 distinct CDR3 sequences, more than 9% detected once. The source material was PBMCs. The receptors were gathered from a human donor in good health (CMV status not recorded). Some clones in this sample may be carry-over from other donors' samples. Both conserved end residues are part of each CDR3. The order of the fields is V gene, D gene, J gene, clone size, CDR3 DNA, CDR3 protein. The D gene is left open where the match is weak. A clone size is listed for some rows: how often the clone was seen (once, few, many), or a class if it is expanded.

TRBV11-2	TRBD2	TRBJ2-1	NA	TGTGCCAGCAGCTTGACTAGCGGGGGGGTGTACCACAATGAGCAGTTCTTC	CASSLTSGGVYHNEQFF
TRBV7-2	TRBD2	TRBJ2-3	few	TGTGCCAGCAGCTTCGTAGCGGGGGGGTCGTCAGATACGCAGTATTTT	CASSFVAGGSSDTQYF
TRBV4-2	NA	TRBJ2-7	many	TGTGCCAGCAGCAAAGATGGGACGTACGAGCAGTACTTC	CASSKDGTYEQYF
TRBV9	TRBD1	TRBJ1-5	many	TGTGCCAGCAGCGCAGGGGACAGGGACAATCAGCCCCAGCATTTT	CASSAGDRDNQPQHF
TRBV6-6	TRBD2	TRBJ2-5	few	TGTGCCAGCAACTTTTCCCCGGCTAGCGGGGGGGCCGAGGAGACCCAGTACTTC	CASNFSPASGGAEETQYF
TRBV20-1	NA	TRBJ2-3	few	TGCAGTGCTAGAGATCCACGGACAGCCACTCGCACAGATACGCAGTATTTT	CSARDPRTATRTDTQYF
TRBV6-2/TRBV6-3	NA	TRBJ1-1	few	TGTGCCAGCTGCGGGAATCTCTACACTGAAGCTTTCTTT	CASCGNLYTEAFF
TRBV5-4	NA	TRBJ2-5	NA	TGTGCCAGCAGCTTGAAGGATGGCGGGGAGACCCAGTACTTC	CASSLKDGGETQYF
TRBV2	NA	TRBJ1-2	many	TGTGCCAGCAGTGTAGGGCATGGCTACACCTTC	CASSVGHGYTF
TRBV20-1	NA	TRBJ1-5	few	TGCAGTGAAAATCAGCCCCAGCATTTT	CSENQPQHF
TRBV10-3	NA	TRBJ2-2	NA	TGTGCCATCAAGTCCATCGGGGACACCGGGGAGCTGTTTTTT	CAIKSIGDTGELFF
TRBV12-3/TRBV12-4	NA	TRBJ1-2	NA	TGTGCCAGCAGTTTAGGAGCTAACTATGGCTACACCTTC	CASSLGANYGYTF
TRBV7-2	NA	TRBJ2-3	many	TGTGCCAGCAGCTCGGGACCAGATACGCAGTATTTT	CASSSGPDTQYF
TRBV14	TRBD1	TRBJ1-1	few	TGTGCCAGCAGCCCAAACAGGGGCTTAGAAGCTTTCTTT	CASSPNRGLEAFF
TRBV2	NA	TRBJ1-2	many	TGTGCCAGCAAGGACGCAATCCGAGGCTACACCTTC	CASKDAIRGYTF
TRBV2	NA	TRBJ1-2	NA	TGTGCCAGCAGCCTCAAACGGACAGCCGCGAACTATGGCTACACCTTC	CASSLKRTAANYGYTF
TRBV7-2	NA	TRBJ1-1	many	TGTGCCAGCAGCCCGGGGATGCGGAACACTGAAGCTTTCTTT	CASSPGMRNTEAFF
TRBV14	NA	TRBJ2-1	many	TGTGCCAGCAGCCAAGCGCGGACTTTTCAGTTCTTC	CASSQARTFQFF
TRBV5-4	NA	TRBJ2-5	NA	TGTGCCAGCAGCGGTACGGGACACCGCCAAGAGACCCAGTACTTC	CASSGTGHRQETQYF
TRBV7-2	NA	TRBJ1-1	many	TGTGCCAGCAGCTCACTGAGGGCTGAAGCTTTCTTT	CASSSLRAEAFF
TRBV28	NA	TRBJ1-2	NA	TGTGCCAGCCTCGGACAAAACTATGGCTACACCTTC	CASLGQNYGYTF
TRBV28	NA	TRBJ1-5	many	TGTGCCAGTAGTTTGGGGGGGCGACTGGATCAGCCCCAGCATTTT	CASSLGGRLDQPQHF
TRBV12-3/TRBV12-4	TRBD2	TRBJ2-4	NA	TGTGCCAGCCTCTCGGCTAGCGGGGGGTTACTAGCCAAAAACATTCCGTACTTC	CASLSASGGLLAKNIPYF
TRBV11-2	TRBD2	TRBJ2-1	NA	TGTGCCAGCAGCTGGGGAAAGACTAGCGGGAGCCGGAATGAGCAGTTCTTC	CASSWGKTSGSRNEQFF
TRBV7-6	NA	TRBJ2-1	many	TGTGCCAGCAGCTTAAATGTAGGGTATAGTTCCGATGAGCAGTTCTTC	CASSLNVGYSSDEQFF
TRBV28	NA	TRBJ1-1	few	TGTGCCAGCAGTCGGCTGGGGGCCCGGAGCACTGAAGCTTTCTTT	CASSRLGARSTEAFF
TRBV7-9	TRBD1	TRBJ2-1	few	TGTGCCAGCAGCTTAGGGACAGGGTACTACAATGAGCAGTTCTTC	CASSLGTGYYNEQFF
TRBV7-9	NA	TRBJ1-1	few	TGTGCCAGCAGCCGAGCGGTGTCGAACACTGAAGCTTTCTTT	CASSRAVSNTEAFF
TRBV6-2/TRBV6-3	NA	TRBJ1-1	NA	TGTGCCAGCAGGAGCCAGGGCACTGAAGCTTTCTTT	CASRSQGTEAFF
TRBV7-2	TRBD2	TRBJ2-1	many	TGTGCCAGCAGCTTAGTACGCGGGAGTAATGAGCAGTTCTTC	CASSLVRGSNEQFF